These T cell receptor beta chains were read from a single sample in a study of shared clonotypes between healthy human individuals. Generated by immunoSEQ multiplex PCR, the TCRdb table keeps only in-frame clones and is missing some. The data show millions of clones, about 92% seen once. Sequenced input: naive CD4+ T cells sorted from blood. All receptors come from a man aged 18 to 30 in good health. Both conserved end residues are part of each CDR3. The D gene is left open where the match is weak. Some rows mark clone size as missing; the rest say once, few, many or name a class of expanded clone.

V gene	clone size	J gene	D gene	CDR3 DNA	CDR3 protein
TRBV6-6	NA	TRBJ2-7	NA	TGTGCCAGCAGTTCGCCGGGAGACCACTCCTACGAGCAGTACTTC	CASSSPGDHSYEQYF
TRBV7-2	NA	TRBJ2-5	TRBD1	TGTGCCAGCAGCTTGGCCGGGACAGGGCGAGAGACCCAGTACTTC	CASSLAGTGRETQYF
TRBV5-4	NA	TRBJ1-2	NA	TGTGCCAGCAGCGGGTCCCAGGGGATTGACGGCTACACCTTC	CASSGSQGIDGYTF
TRBV7-9	few	TRBJ1-6	NA	TGTGCCAGCAGCTTAGTATCGAATTCACCCCTCCACTTT	CASSLVSNSPLHF
TRBV30	NA	TRBJ2-1	NA	TGTGCCTCCAGCTCAGGGGTGAATGAGCAGTTCTTC	CASSSGVNEQFF
TRBV2	NA	TRBJ2-7	TRBD1	TGTGCCAGCAGTGAGGTTCGGGACAGGGCCTACGAGCAGTACTTC	CASSEVRDRAYEQYF
TRBV7-9	NA	TRBJ2-1	TRBD2	TGTGCCAGCAGCTTGGGCGAAGGACTAGCCTACAATGAGCAGTTCTTC	CASSLGEGLAYNEQFF
TRBV6-1	NA	TRBJ2-7	TRBD2	TGTGCCAGCACCAAAACGGGGGGGGTCCACGAGCAGTACTTC	CASTKTGGVHEQYF
TRBV13	NA	TRBJ2-7	TRBD2	TGTGCCAGCAGCTTGGGGAGCGGGGGGGTATCCTACGAGCAGTACTTC	CASSLGSGGVSYEQYF
TRBV4-2	NA	TRBJ1-2	NA	TGTGCCAGCCGGCGGGAGGGTTCATATGGCTACACCTTC	CASRREGSYGYTF
TRBV6-6	NA	TRBJ1-5	NA	TGTGCCAGCAGTTACCGGCAGGGGAGTAGCAATCAGCCCCAGCATTTT	CASSYRQGSSNQPQHF
TRBV5-1	once	TRBJ2-7	TRBD1	TGCGCCAGCAGCTCCGGACAGGGAACAACTACCTCCTACGAGCAGTACTTC	CASSSGQGTTTSYEQYF
TRBV9	NA	TRBJ1-1	NA	TGTGCCAGCAGCGTGTCGGGGAGGCTCGATAGGAACACTGAAGCTTTCTTT	CASSVSGRLDRNTEAFF
TRBV9	NA	TRBJ2-7	NA	TGTGCCAGCAGCGCCGGGTGGGGGTCGAACGAGCAGTACTTC	CASSAGWGSNEQYF
TRBV6-1	NA	TRBJ2-7	NA	TGTGCCAGCAGTAAAACAGGGGGGGCCTACGAGCAGTACTTC	CASSKTGGAYEQYF
TRBV11-3	once	TRBJ2-5	NA	TGTGCCAGCAGCTTCGGGACGGAGACCCAGTACTTC	CASSFGTETQYF
TRBV28	NA	TRBJ1-3	NA	TGTGCCAGCAGTTTATCGTCTGGAAACACCATATATTTT	CASSLSSGNTIYF
TRBV7-6	NA	TRBJ2-3	TRBD1	TGTGCCAGCAGTTCCCCCGGACAGGGGGCATATACGCAGTATTTT	CASSSPGQGAYTQYF
TRBV5-1	NA	TRBJ2-2	NA	TGCGCCAGCAGCCCCACAGGGGAGGACACCGGGGAGCTGTTTTTT	CASSPTGEDTGELFF
TRBV7-2	NA	TRBJ2-7	NA	TGTGCCAGCAGCTTAGTCCCAGCGACGGGGTGGTCCTACGAGCAGTACTTC	CASSLVPATGWSYEQYF
TRBV2	NA	TRBJ2-3	NA	TGTGCCAGCCGCTCTGAAACCACAGATACGCAGTATTTT	CASRSETTDTQYF
TRBV6-1	NA	TRBJ2-7	NA	TGTGCCAGCAGTGGTCAGGATTTAAGCGAGCAGTACTTC	CASSGQDLSEQYF
TRBV29-1	NA	TRBJ2-7	TRBD1	TGCAGCGTTGCCGGGACAGGTAGTTCCGAGCAGTACTTC	CSVAGTGSSEQYF
TRBV5-1	NA	TRBJ2-2	NA	TGCGCCAGCCAGGTCCGACAGGCGAACACCGGGGAGCTGTTTTTT	CASQVRQANTGELFF
TRBV5-4	NA	TRBJ2-7	TRBD1	TGTGCCAGCAGCTCCGTGGGACAGGGGGGGAGCGAGCAGTACTTC	CASSSVGQGGSEQYF
TRBV9	NA	TRBJ2-1	TRBD2	TGTGCCAGCAGCGTAGACGGGGGGGTGATCAATGAGCAGTTCTTC	CASSVDGGVINEQFF
TRBV6-5	NA	TRBJ2-1	NA	TGTGCCAGCAGTCCCGGACTGGAGAACTACAATGAGCAGTTCTTC	CASSPGLENYNEQFF
TRBV5-1	once	TRBJ2-5	NA	TGCGCCAGCAGCTCGACAGCAACTATCCAAGAGACCCAGTACTTC	CASSSTATIQETQYF
TRBV19	NA	TRBJ1-6	NA	TGTGCCAGTAGTATAACCGGGACGGCCAATTGGCCCCTCCACTTT	CASSITGTANWPLHF
TRBV7-2	NA	TRBJ2-1	TRBD2	TGTGCCAGCAGCTTGGCTAGCGGGGGCTTCAATGAGCAGTTCTTC	CASSLASGGFNEQFF
TRBV2	NA	TRBJ2-3	NA	TGTGCCAGCAGGAGGGGGGGGCCCGGTAGAGATACGCAGTATTTT	CASRRGGPGRDTQYF
TRBV6-5	NA	TRBJ1-1	NA	TGTGCCAGCAGTTACGGTATTAGGGACACTGAAGCTTTCTTT	CASSYGIRDTEAFF
TRBV28	NA	TRBJ1-1	TRBD1	TGTGCCAGCACAGGGGGCAGAAGGAACACTGAAGCTTTCTTT	CASTGGRRNTEAFF
TRBV5-4	NA	TRBJ1-6	NA	TGTGCCAGCAGCTTGGATCAGGGCCGGGGATCACCCCTCCACTTT	CASSLDQGRGSPLHF